Included here is one T cell receptor beta chain sequence, with context. The PCR employed 60 Vbeta primers together with 13 Jbeta primers. Using immunoSEQ multiplex PCR, the repertoire was profiled, and TCRdb retains in-frame clones only, with some absent. The sample includes around 140,000 clones, around four fifths of them seen just once. The data derive from a study of cytomegalovirus exposure and HLA in healthy donors. Per the germline V gene, CDR1 is SGHVT and CDR2 is SQSDAQ. This CDR3 contains 16 residues. Trimming pared 6 bases from V and 3 bases from J, leaving 19 bases between. The rearrangement links TRBV7-4 to TRBJ2-3, with D tentatively TRBD1 (6 bases). The sequenced sample consisted of PBMCs. This sequence was found in a woman in her forties in good health and CMV-seronegative. For the CDR3, the DNA is TGTGCCAGCAGGCAACACCGGGACAAGTTAACAGATACGCAGTATTTT. Its protein product is CASRQHRDKLTDTQYF.